Presented here are 16 T cell receptor beta chains from one specimen sequenced in a study of blood T cell repertoires in COVID-19. Some clones are missing from TCRdb's copy, which holds only in-frame ones; the method was immunoSEQ multiplex PCR. The sample holds 65,000 to 100,000 clones; about 82% are singletons and the top ten take about 16%. Sequenced material: peripheral blood. The receptors stem from a woman of 80 years or more with acute or convalescent COVID-19.

The CDR3 protein is CAWQRPGTPGYTF. The CDR3 coding sequence is TGTGCCTGGCAAAGACCCGGGACTCCAGGCTACACCTTC. The V call is TRBV30, the J call TRBJ1-2; possibly TRBD1 for D (5 bases). Trimming took 5 bases from V and 8 from J, leaving 18 bases between them. This CDR3 has 13 amino acids. Germline V CDR1 and CDR2: GTSNPN, SVGIG (reference sequence).

This chain joins TRBV28 and TRBJ2-7; D may be TRBD1 (6 bases). The CDR3 covers 16 residues. CDR1 and CDR2 (germline): MDHEN, SYDVKM. The ends were cut back, 6 bases at V and 2 bases at J, with 20 bases in the middle. CDR3 in amino acids: CASSLRGIWLTYEQYF. CDR3 in DNA: TGTGCCAGCAGCCTGAGGGGGATTTGGCTGACCTACGAGCAGTACTTC.

Only a few counts were recorded for this clone. The chain couples TRBV7-8 to TRBJ1-3; 9 nucleotides align to TRBD1. Germline loops: CDR1 SGHVS, CDR2 FQNEAQ. CDR3 size: 16 residues. With V trimmed by 1 base and J by 2 bases, 3 bases remained unmatched. The CDR3 coding sequence is TGTGCCAGCAGCTTAGTACAGGGGGCTACTGGAAACACCATATATTTT. It encodes CASSLVQGATGNTIYF.

The chain is built from TRBV19 and TRBJ1-2; D remains unclear. CDR1 and CDR2 from the germline V gene are LNHDA and SQIVND (reference sequence). V lost 3 bases to trimming and J lost 7 bases, with 12 bases between them. This CDR3 spans 13 amino acids. This CDR3 is CASSIEGRGGYTF. Here the CDR3 DNA reads TGTGCCAGTAGTATCGAGGGCCGCGGTGGCTACACCTTC.

The chain carries TRBV27 and TRBJ1-4; 9 nucleotides match TRBD1. Germline V gene sequence: CDR1 MNHEY, CDR2 SMNVEV (reference sequence). Germline trimming cut 5 bases from V and 4 bases from J; bases unmatched to any gene: 8. CDR3 length: 16 residues. DNA for the CDR3: TGTGCCAGCAGTCCATCCCCGGGACAGGGTAATGAAAAACTGTTTTTT. It codes for CASSPSPGQGNEKLFF.

This clone was seen a few times. The chain couples TRBV11-2 to TRBJ2-7, with D possibly being TRBD2 (6 bases). CDR1 is SGHAT and CDR2 is FQNNGV in the germline V gene. Trimming took 2 bases from V and 7 from J, leaving 6 bases between them. This CDR3 contains 11 residues. CDR3 residues: CASSLSGEQYF. CDR3 sequence (DNA): TGTGCCAGCAGCTTAAGCGGGGAGCAGTACTTC. Full variable domain (rest looked up from reference TRBV11-2 and TRBJ2-7): EAGVAQSPRYKIIEKRQSVAFWCNPISGHATLYWYQQILGQGPKLLIQFQNNGVVDDSQLPKDRFSAERLKGVDSTLKIQPAKLEDSAVYLCASSLSGEQYFGPGTRLTVT.

The chain couples TRBV9 to TRBJ1-1; 7 nucleotides line up with TRBD1. The germline CDR1 and CDR2 sequences are SGDLS and YYNGEE. This CDR3 contains 14 residues. J gave up 2 bases and V 4 bases, and 5 bases lay outside the gene matches. The CDR3 region is CASSLRQGNTEAFF. In DNA, the CDR3 is TGTGCCAGCAGCCTCAGACAGGGAAACACTGAAGCTTTCTTT.

V gene TRBV29-1 combines with J gene TRBJ2-7, with TRBD1 matching 9 bases. In germline, CDR1 is SQVTM, CDR2 ANQGSEA. J gave up 3 bases and V 5 bases, and 11 bases lay outside the gene matches. This CDR3 is built from 15 residues. CDR3 sequence (DNA): TGCAGCGTTTTTAGCCGAACGGACAGGGGCTACGAGCAGTACTTC. This sequence encodes CSVFSRTDRGYEQYF.

The genes are TRBV6-6 and TRBJ1-3; no definite D call. Germline-derived CDR1 and CDR2 are MNHNY and SVGAGI (reference sequence). This CDR3 contains 11 residues. Trimming shortened V by 6 bases and J by 7 bases, and 7 bases separated the two germline ends. The CDR3: CASSPLNTIYF. The CDR3 DNA follows: TGTGCCAGCAGCCCACTTAACACCATATATTTT.

This clone was observed once. The chain links TRBV7-9 to TRBJ1-3, with 8 positions matching TRBD1. The CDR3 totals 17 residues. The ends lost 7 bases at V and 0 bases at J; junction bases unmatched: 11. Germline CDR1 reads SEHNR; CDR2 reads FQNEAQ (reference sequence). For the CDR3, the DNA is TGTGCCAGCACCAAGGGACAGGCACGATCCTCTGGAAACACCATATATTTT. As protein: CASTKGQARSSGNTIYF.

The chain is built from TRBV18 and TRBJ1-1, with 7 bases lining up with TRBD1. Germline assignment: CDR1 KGHSH and CDR2 LQKENI. V lost 3 bases, J lost 13 bases, and 14 bases stayed unmatched. There are 14 residues in the CDR3. The CDR3: CASSPFDRAPWVFF. The CDR3 DNA is TGTGCCAGCTCACCCTTCGACAGGGCTCCTTGGGTTTTCTTT.

This clone was seen only a few times. This chain joins TRBV5-1 and TRBJ2-7; 8 bases are a match to TRBD1. J lost 7 bases, V lost 0 bases, and 9 bases had no gene match. CDR1 is SGHRS, CDR2 YFSETQ, per germline. The CDR3 is 15 amino acids. CDR3 loop: CASSLGGQGAHEQYF. CDR3 DNA sequence: TGCGCCAGCAGCTTGGGGGGCCAGGGGGCTCATGAGCAGTACTTC.

With regard to this clone: At one boundary the junction diverges from the germline segment, which might be a read error. This chain links TRBV24-1 with TRBJ1-5, with TRBD1 as a possible D gene (5 bases). Germline-derived CDR1 and CDR2 are KGHDR and SFDVKD. The CDR3 is made up of 14 amino acids. The chain's CDR3 is CVTSDPRESQPQHF. The CDR3 DNA follows: TGTGTCACCAGTGATCCCAGGGAAAGTCAGCCCCAGCATTTT.

This clone was recorded a few times. This sequence joins TRBV3-1 (or the pseudogene TRBV3-2) and TRBJ1-1, with TRBD1 identical over 8 bases. Germline V lookup: CDR1 LGHDT, CDR2 YNNKEL (reference sequence). The CDR3 contains 17 residues. Trimming cost V 2 bases and J 1 base; bases outside gene matches: 9. In nucleotides, the CDR3 is TGTGCCAGCAGCCAATTTGGACAGGGTCGGACGAACACTGAAGCTTTCTTT. Amino acids: CASSQFGQGRTNTEAFF.

V and J are TRBV4-3 and TRBJ2-7, with 11 nucleotides matching TRBD2. The length of the CDR3 is 18 residues. Germline assignment: CDR1 LGHNA and CDR2 YSLEER. The V gene end was trimmed by 0 bases and the J gene end by 2 bases; junction bases not matched to a gene: 9. CDR3 coding DNA: TGCGCCAGCAGCCAAGATCTAGCGGGGGGACTACTTACCTACGAGCAGTACTTC. This sequence encodes CASSQDLAGGLLTYEQYF.

The V and J genes are TRBV18 and TRBJ1-1, with TRBD1 as a possible D gene (5 bases). CDR3 size: 15 residues. Germline values: CDR1 KGHSH, CDR2 LQKENI. Trimming pared 2 bases from V and 4 bases from J, leaving 14 bases between. As DNA, the CDR3 is TGTGCCAGCTCACCAACCTTAAGCGGGGGCACTGAAGCTTTCTTT. Translating gives CASSPTLSGGTEAFF.